The following is a T cell receptor beta chain sequence with its context. What it binds is unknown. Deep-level settings were used for running the assay. The method was immunoSEQ multiplex PCR; TCRdb's version includes in-frame clones alone and lacks a portion of them. The sample has 1.4 million or so clones, 97% to 99% seen once. This entry is derived from a study of shared clonotypes between healthy human individuals. Overall study findings and caveats: Sample collection involved blood only; tissue repertoires are likely different. A handful of donors shared around 5.2% of their naive CD4 clonotypes.

This TCR was sampled from a man aged 30 to 39 in good health. The source material was naive CD4+ T cells sorted from blood. Noted subset: CD45RA+ positively selected.

CDR3 bases: TGTGCCAGCAGCTTAACCGGACTAGTTAGGCAGTTCTTC. It is translated as CASSLTGLVRQFF. This chain joins TRBV7-9 and TRBJ2-1; 7 positions agree with TRBD2. CDR3 length: 13 amino acids. Germline V gene data show CDR1 as SEHNR and CDR2 as FQNEAQ (reference sequence). The junction had 7 bases not matched to a gene; V was cut back by 2 bases and J by 12 bases.